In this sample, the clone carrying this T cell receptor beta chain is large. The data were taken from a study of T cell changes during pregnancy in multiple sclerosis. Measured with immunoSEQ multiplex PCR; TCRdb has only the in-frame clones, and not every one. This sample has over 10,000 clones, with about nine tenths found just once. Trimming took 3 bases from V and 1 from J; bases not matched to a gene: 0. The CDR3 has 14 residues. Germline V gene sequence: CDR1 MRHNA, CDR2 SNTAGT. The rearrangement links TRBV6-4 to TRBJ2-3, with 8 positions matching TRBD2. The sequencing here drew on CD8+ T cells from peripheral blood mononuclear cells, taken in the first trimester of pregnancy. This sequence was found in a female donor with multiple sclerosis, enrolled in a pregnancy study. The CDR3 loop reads CASSEAGGTDTQYF. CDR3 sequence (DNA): TGTGCCAGCAGTGAAGCGGGGGGCACAGATACGCAGTATTTT.